What follows are 7 T cell receptor beta chains derived from one specimen sequenced in a study of blood T cell repertoires in COVID-19. Generated by immunoSEQ multiplex PCR, the TCRdb table keeps only in-frame clones and is missing some. The table has 200,000 to 250,000 clones, 85% seen once. Sequences were obtained from peripheral blood. These receptor sequences come from a woman in her 70s with COVID-19, enrolled during active disease.

This clone was seen only once. The chain is built from TRBV12-5 and TRBJ2-3, with 9 bases identical to TRBD1. Germline loops: CDR1 LGHNT, CDR2 FRNRAP. This CDR3 has 16 residues. Unmatched junction bases numbered 8, after V lost 6 bases and J lost 1 base. The CDR3 is CASGIWTGVGTDTQYF. The CDR3 DNA is TGTGCTAGTGGCATATGGACAGGGGTTGGCACAGATACGCAGTATTTT.

Here the CDR3 DNA reads TGCGCCAGCAGCTTGGCCGGAGCGACGGGAGATTCACCCCTCCACTTT. Encoded protein: CASSLAGATGDSPLHF. The chain combines TRBV5-1 with TRBJ1-6; D is uncertain. Germline values: CDR1 SGHRS, CDR2 YFSETQ. V was clipped by 0 bases and J by 8 bases, with 15 bases between them. The CDR3 totals 16 residues.

The J gene is TRBJ1-1, the V gene TRBV9, with D possibly being TRBD1 (6 bases). Trimming shortened V by 4 bases and J by 0 bases, and 13 bases separated the two germline ends. The germline V gene encodes CDR1 SGDLS and CDR2 YYNGEE. The CDR3 length is 15 residues. The CDR3: CASSMDSLMNTEAFF. The CDR3 region has the DNA TGTGCCAGCAGCATGGACAGCCTTATGAACACTGAAGCTTTCTTT.

This clone appeared once. V is TRBV5-1 and J is TRBJ2-2, with D perhaps matching TRBD1 (5 bases). Germline loops: CDR1 SGHRS, CDR2 YFSETQ. CDR3 length: 14 amino acids. Trimming took 4 bases from V and 3 from J, leaving 10 bases between them. The CDR3 DNA is TGCGCCAGCAGCAATCAGGGTGACACCGGGGAGCTGTTTTTT. This codes for CASSNQGDTGELFF.

The chain has TRBV30 and TRBJ1-2; D may be TRBD1 (6 bases). Trimming took off 0 bases at V and 6 bases at J, with 17 bases between the two ends. CDR3 length equals 15 residues. From germline, CDR1 is GTSNPN and CDR2 SVGIG (reference sequence). CDR3 protein: CAWSVRAGEGHGYTF. The CDR3 DNA is TGTGCCTGGAGTGTAAGGGCAGGGGAAGGGCATGGCTACACCTTC.

The chain joins TRBV18 to TRBJ1-4, with 10 bases aligning to TRBD1. CDR3 size: 17 residues. Trimming removed 4 bases from V and 8 bases from J; junction bases left unmatched: 13. From germline, CDR1 is KGHSH and CDR2 LQKENI. The CDR3 DNA follows: TGTGCCAGCTCACAGATTGCTTCGGGACAGGGGACAGAAAAACTGTTTTTT. Its translation: CASSQIASGQGTEKLFF.

This chain links TRBV19 with TRBJ2-7, with D possibly matching TRBD1 (6 bases). Trimming took off 6 bases at V and 2 bases at J, with 20 bases between the two ends. This CDR3 is 16 amino acids long. Germline V gives CDR1 LNHDA, CDR2 SQIVND (reference sequence). Here the CDR3 reads CASSNGGTKSPYEQYF. DNA for the CDR3: TGTGCCAGTAGCAACGGTGGGACAAAGTCCCCCTACGAGCAGTACTTC.